This T cell receptor (beta chain) was recovered during a study of T-cell reconstitution after alpha-beta-depleted transplantation in children. General observations from the study: Where some patients showed high TCRbeta diversity at day 60, it came from recipient T cells and thymic progenitors that had survived. Several hundred graft clones that had expanded were reportedly the source of alpha-beta T cells about two months after transplant.

Preparation of the TCRbeta library involved a method that used unique molecular identifiers. One entry per CDR3 protein results from TCRdb running MiXCR on the PCR reads. This table has approximately 500,000 distinct CDR3 sequences, 20% to 30% appearing once. Trimming shortened V by 3 bases and J by 7 bases, and 19 bases separated the two germline ends. From germline, CDR1 is WSHSY and CDR2 SAAADI. The CDR3 is 15 residues long. On this clonotype: The antigen remains unidentified.

The input for sequencing was PBMCs, taken before TCRalphabeta/CD19-depleted stem cell transplant. This sequence originates from a boy younger than two with Wiskott-Aldrich syndrome, due to receive a stem cell transplant. The gene calls are TRBV10-2 and TRBJ2-7, with TRBD1 as a possible D gene (5 bases). CDR3: CASSEGARITWEQYF. The CDR3 nucleotides read TGCGCCAGCAGTGAAGGGGCTCGGATTACGTGGGAGCAGTACTTC.